Shown below are 28 T cell receptor beta chains from a single sample sequenced in a study of shared clonotypes between healthy human individuals. Sequencing used immunoSEQ multiplex PCR; TCRdb keeps in-frame clones, though not all of them. The table includes 2 million to 3 million clones, roughly 93% detected once. Sequenced input: naive CD4+ T cells from PBMCs. Subset: CD45RA+ positively selected. These TCRs come from a man aged 18 to 29 in good health. Some clones in this sample may be carry-over from other donors' samples.

This clone has only a few counts. Other DNA sequences from this sample encode an identical CDR3 as well. The chain recombines TRBV20-1 with TRBJ2-5; D gene ambiguous. The germline V and J ends were trimmed by 1 base and 2 bases, with 2 bases remaining between them. The CDR3 consists of 11 residues. CDR1 and CDR2 (germline): DFQATT, SNEGSKA (reference sequence). This chain's CDR3 is CSARGQETQYF. DNA for the CDR3: TGCAGTGCTAGAGGTCAAGAGACCCAGTACTTC.

This chain joins TRBV6-6 and TRBJ1-1; D not certain. Per the germline V gene, CDR1 is MNHNY and CDR2 is SVGAGI (reference sequence). With 5 bases removed from V and 5 bases from J, the gap between germline ends came to 15 bases. The CDR3 contains 14 residues. CDR3 nucleotide sequence: TGTGCCAGCAGTAGGCGGGGTCGGGTAACTGAAGCTTTCTTT. Residues: CASSRRGRVTEAFF.

The chain couples TRBV11-1 to TRBJ1-1; D gene uncertain. CDR1 and CDR2 (germline): SGHAT, FQDESV (reference sequence). V lost 5 bases and J lost 1, with 14 bases in between. The CDR3 covers 15 residues. The CDR3 loop reads CASSPIGETNTEAFF. The CDR3 nucleotides are TGTGCCAGCAGCCCTATCGGGGAAACGAACACTGAAGCTTTCTTT.

The chain recombines TRBV5-1 with TRBJ1-1, with 10 positions matching TRBD1. Germline loops: CDR1 SGHRS, CDR2 YFSETQ. V gave up 4 bases and J gave up 2 bases; unmatched junction bases: 5. The CDR3 is 15 residues long. CDR3 region: CASSRDRGGNTEAFF. The CDR3 coding sequence is TGCGCCAGCAGCCGGGACAGGGGAGGCAACACTGAAGCTTTCTTT.

V usage is TRBV7-9 and J usage is TRBJ2-3, with D uncertain. Germline loops: CDR1 SEHNR, CDR2 FQNEAQ (reference sequence). The CDR3 loop spans 14 amino acids. The V end lost 4 bases, the J end lost 1 base, and 9 bases lay between the germline ends. The CDR3 region is CASSSRSGTDTQYF. CDR3 nucleotide sequence: TGTGCCAGCAGCTCCCGATCTGGCACAGATACGCAGTATTTT.

The V and J genes are TRBV5-4 and TRBJ1-1, with TRBD1 identical over 7 bases. This CDR3 is built from 16 residues. CDR1 and CDR2 from the germline V gene are SGHNT and YYREEE (reference sequence). Trimming at V came to 1 base and at J to 3 bases, leaving 9 bases not matched to a gene. The CDR3 nucleotides are TGTGCCAGCAGCTTGCCCGTTGGACAGGTGGACACTGAAGCTTTCTTT. Translating gives CASSLPVGQVDTEAFF.

The genes are TRBV28 and TRBJ2-3; 8 positions agree with TRBD2. CDR1 and CDR2 (germline): MDHEN, SYDVKM. Germline trimming cut 3 bases from V and 2 bases from J; bases unmatched to any gene: 7. The CDR3 has 16 amino acids. The CDR3, as DNA: TGTGCCAGCAGTTTTGTTCCGGGAGGGTACACAGATACGCAGTATTTT. Its protein product is CASSFVPGGYTDTQYF. The entire variable domain, with the rest obtained from reference TRBV28 and TRBJ2-3, is as follows: DVKVTQSSRYLVKRTGEKVFLECVQDMDHENMFWYRQDPGLGLRLIYFSYDVKMKEKGDIPEGYSVSREKKERFSLILESASTNQTSMYLCASSFVPGGYTDTQYFGPGTRLTVL.

V is TRBV7-2 and J is TRBJ1-5; D perhaps matches TRBD1 (5 bases). This CDR3 is 15 amino acids long. Trimming shortened V by 1 base and J by 6 bases, and 13 bases separated the two germline ends. Germline V CDR1 and CDR2: SGHTA, FQGNSA. The chain's CDR3 is CASSLDFQGSQPQHF. CDR3 in DNA: TGTGCCAGCAGCTTAGATTTTCAGGGTAGTCAGCCCCAGCATTTT.

The chain is built from TRBV7-2 and TRBJ2-7; 7 nucleotides agree with TRBD2. The ends lost 5 bases at V and 3 bases at J; junction bases unmatched: 7. In germline, CDR1 is SGHTA, CDR2 FQGNSA. The CDR3 consists of 14 residues. The CDR3 reads CASSPRTSGYEQYF. In nucleotides, the CDR3 is TGTGCCAGCAGCCCCCGGACTAGTGGCTACGAGCAGTACTTC.

This CDR3 reads CASSVAPAGVNTEAFF. CDR3 DNA: TGTGCCAGCAGCGTAGCCCCAGCGGGAGTGAACACTGAAGCTTTCTTT. This rearrangement joins TRBV9 to TRBJ1-1; no clear D gene. Trimming removed 0 bases from V and 0 bases from J, with 12 bases in between. CDR1 SGDLS and CDR2 YYNGEE come from the germline V gene. CDR3 length: 16 amino acids.

The J gene is TRBJ1-2, the V gene TRBV5-6; 7 bases match TRBD1. This CDR3 contains 13 residues. With 4 bases clipped from V and 5 bases from J, the junction kept 5 bases outside the gene matches. Germline CDR1 and CDR2: SGHDT and YYEEEE. Here the CDR3 DNA reads TGTGCCAGCAGCGTGGACAGGCTATATGGCTACACCTTC. The encoded protein is CASSVDRLYGYTF.

This chain links TRBV18 with TRBJ2-2; a possible D gene is TRBD1 (5 bases). Germline CDR1 is KGHSH and CDR2 is LQKENI. V was trimmed by 1 base and J by 0 bases, leaving 15 bases between them. The CDR3 length is 18 residues. The CDR3 DNA reads as TGTGCCAGCTCACCACTGTTAGCACAGGCCCCGAACACCGGGGAGCTGTTTTTT. Protein sequence: CASSPLLAQAPNTGELFF.

This clone was recorded a few times. The chain joins TRBV9 to TRBJ1-3; TRBD1 agrees at 7 bases. Germline V gene sequence: CDR1 SGDLS, CDR2 YYNGEE. V shed 5 bases, J shed 4 bases, and the junction held 6 bases outside the gene matches. The CDR3 totals 14 residues. CDR3 DNA: TGTGCCAGCAGTATGACAGGGTCGGGAAACACCATATATTTT. Translating it yields CASSMTGSGNTIYF.

The V and J genes are TRBV19 and TRBJ2-1; D gene unclear. Per germline, CDR1 LNHDA and CDR2 SQIVND (reference sequence). This CDR3 region has 13 residues. V lost 5 bases, J lost 0 bases, and 5 bases lay in between. In DNA, the CDR3 is TGTGCCAGTAGTTTTAGCTCCTACAATGAGCAGTTCTTC. Translation gives CASSFSSYNEQFF.

J is TRBJ1-5 and V is TRBV9; D call uncertain. CDR1 and CDR2 (germline): SGDLS, YYNGEE. The length of the CDR3 is 12 residues. V dropped 6 bases and J dropped 11 bases, with 15 bases sitting between them. CDR3 residues: CASTLFPGSQHF. As DNA, the CDR3 is TGTGCCAGCACCCTTTTCCCCGGTTCCCAGCATTTT.

Comments on this clone: In the same sample, other DNA sequences code for this CDR3. The chain employs TRBV6-5 and TRBJ2-5; D uncertain. Germline V gives CDR1 MNHEY, CDR2 SVGAGI. CDR3 length: 12 residues. Trimming took 2 bases from V and 5 from J, leaving 6 bases between them. The CDR3 DNA is TGTGCCAGCAGTTACGGATTGGAGACCCAGTACTTC. As protein: CASSYGLETQYF.

The chain's CDR3 is CAWRTKEGRREQYF. The DNA for the CDR3 is TGTGCCTGGAGGACCAAAGAGGGCCGTAGGGAGCAGTACTTC. The chain has TRBV30 and TRBJ2-7; possible D gene TRBD2, 5 bases. Trimming removed 3 bases from V and 7 bases from J, with 19 bases in between. Germline assignment: CDR1 GTSNPN and CDR2 SVGIG (reference sequence). The CDR3 is 14 amino acids.

CDR3 in DNA: TGTGCCAGCAGCTTAGAAGATTCCGGCTACACCTTC. This gives the protein CASSLEDSGYTF. V usage is TRBV7-9 and J usage is TRBJ1-2; D uncertain. The V gene's germline CDR1 is SEHNR and CDR2 FQNEAQ (reference sequence). The CDR3 is made up of 12 amino acids. With 1 base removed from V and 8 bases from J, the gap between germline ends came to 8 bases. Using reference TRBV7-9 and TRBJ1-2 for the parts outside the CDR3, the full variable domain is DTGVSQNPRHKITKRGQNVTFRCDPISEHNRLYWYRQTLGQGPEFLTYFQNEAQLEKSRLLSDRFSAERPKGSFSTLEIQRTEQGDSAMYLCASSLEDSGYTFGSGTRLTVV.

The chain is built from TRBV11-2 and TRBJ2-3, with D perhaps being TRBD1 or TRBD2 (6 bases each). V lost 4 bases to trimming and J lost 1 base, with 18 bases between them. Germline CDR1 and CDR2: SGHAT and FQNNGV. This CDR3 has 17 amino acids. The CDR3 reads CASSSPFGGMGTDTQYF. For the CDR3, the DNA is TGTGCCAGCAGCTCCCCTTTCGGGGGCATGGGCACAGATACGCAGTATTTT. Full variable domain (outside the CDR3, taken from reference TRBV11-2 and TRBJ2-3): EAGVAQSPRYKIIEKRQSVAFWCNPISGHATLYWYQQILGQGPKLLIQFQNNGVVDDSQLPKDRFSAERLKGVDSTLKIQPAKLEDSAVYLCASSSPFGGMGTDTQYFGPGTRLTVL.

This clone was detected only once. The chain uses TRBV19 and TRBJ2-7; D is unresolved. This CDR3 spans 12 amino acids. Germline lookup yields CDR1 LNHDA and CDR2 SQIVND (reference sequence). The V and J ends lost 5 bases and 6 bases respectively, with 11 bases between them. In nucleotides, the CDR3 is TGTGCCAGTAGTCCTGCCGGCCGCGAGCAGTACTTC. This codes for CASSPAGREQYF.

About this clone: The sample holds other DNA sequences that translate to the same CDR3. The chain combines TRBV5-6 with TRBJ2-1; D uncertain. Trimming left V 1 base short and J 7 bases short, with 6 bases between. Germline-derived CDR1 and CDR2 are SGHDT and YYEEEE. The length of the CDR3 is 12 residues. The CDR3 nucleotides read TGTGCCAGCAGCTTGTCACGGAATGAGCAGTTCTTC. Translating gives CASSLSRNEQFF.

With regard to this clone: Other DNA sequences in the same sample also yield this CDR3. The rearrangement links TRBV7-2 to TRBJ1-2, with D maybe TRBD1 (5 bases). Per germline, CDR1 SGHTA and CDR2 FQGNSA. The V end was cut by 5 bases, the J end by 2 bases, with 9 bases between. This CDR3 is 13 amino acids long. The CDR3 region is CASSPDTNYGYTF. The CDR3 coding sequence is TGTGCCAGCAGCCCGGACACGAACTATGGCTACACCTTC.

The chain joins TRBV14 to TRBJ1-1; a weak D match, TRBD1 (6 bases). CDR3 length equals 15 residues. Trimming removed 4 bases at V and 0 bases at J, with 12 bases between. Germline CDR1 is SGHDN and CDR2 is FVKESK. Written as DNA, the CDR3 is TGTGCCAGCAGCCTATACAGGGACTTGAACACTGAAGCTTTCTTT. Translating it yields CASSLYRDLNTEAFF.

V usage is TRBV7-2 and J usage is TRBJ1-3, with D unclear. V was pared by 3 bases and J by 0 bases, with 15 bases between. Germline V gene sequence: CDR1 SGHTA, CDR2 FQGNSA. The CDR3 is 17 residues long. The CDR3 loop is CASSFRPLDGSGNTIYF. CDR3 nucleotide sequence: TGTGCCAGCAGCTTCCGTCCGTTGGACGGCTCTGGAAACACCATATATTTT.

V usage is TRBV9 and J usage is TRBJ2-1; weak D call: TRBD1 (6 bases). The CDR3 is 15 residues long. The ends were cut back, 3 bases at V and 9 bases at J, with 19 bases in the middle. Germline V lookup: CDR1 SGDLS, CDR2 YYNGEE. CDR3 DNA sequence: TGTGCCAGCAGCGCGTTGGGGGCGCAGGCTCCTGAGCAGTTCTTC. This codes for CASSALGAQAPEQFF.

This clone showed up just once. This chain uses TRBV11-1 with TRBJ2-5; weak D call: TRBD2 (6 bases). Germline CDR1 is SGHAT and CDR2 is FQDESV (reference sequence). This CDR3 is 15 amino acids long. The V and J ends lost 1 base and 5 bases respectively, with 14 bases between them. The CDR3 sequence: CASSLGGGRGETQYF. The CDR3 region has the DNA TGTGCCAGCAGCTTAGGAGGAGGGCGAGGGGAGACCCAGTACTTC.

V is TRBV5-1 and J is TRBJ2-7; D call uncertain. With 2 bases removed from V and 2 bases from J, the gap between germline ends came to 14 bases. Germline CDR1 is SGHRS and CDR2 is YFSETQ. This CDR3 has 15 amino acids. As DNA, the CDR3 is TGCGCCAGCAGCTTTAACAGCTTAGCTACCTACGAGCAGTACTTC. It is translated as CASSFNSLATYEQYF.

This chain links TRBV4-2 with TRBJ2-2; TRBD2 agrees at 13 bases. The CDR3 contains 17 residues. The germline CDR1 and CDR2 sequences are LGHNA and YNFKEQ. V shed 3 bases, J shed 3 bases, and the junction held 4 bases outside the gene matches. This CDR3 is CASSHGLAGEDTGELFF. DNA for the CDR3: TGTGCCAGCAGCCACGGACTAGCGGGAGAGGACACCGGGGAGCTGTTTTTT.